This TCR beta chain was identified during a study of T cells after yellow fever vaccination. Study-level findings and limits: Subsequent booster samples again held most clones from primary vaccination (just under 98% CD4, 85% to 90% CD8). A weaker secondary response peaked on day 5, the primary on day 15.

Concerning this clonotype itself: Its antigen is unidentified.

The CDR3 loop spans 14 amino acids. Germline V gives CDR1 MNHEY, CDR2 SVGAGI. The ends were cut back, 5 bases at V and 0 bases at J, with 8 bases in the middle. Generation of TCR cDNA used 5'RACE template switching (which added a universal primer site and UMIs). TCRdb itself ran the 5' RACE reads through MiXCR, one entry per CDR3 protein. The table includes about 170,000 distinct CDR3 sequences, about 6% detected once. The rearrangement links TRBV6-5 to TRBJ1-5; D gene uncertain. The clonotype originates from a man between 18 and 35 years old who received the YFV17D yellow fever vaccine. The sequencing used CD4+ T cells sorted from PBMCs, collected on the day of the first yellow fever vaccination. CDR3 nucleotides: TGTGCCAGCAGTCCACATAATAGCAATCAGCCCCAGCATTTT. The encoded protein is CASSPHNSNQPQHF.